This TCR beta chain was documented in a study of blood T cell repertoires in COVID-19. Study context: PBMCs, B-cell-depleted T cells, or T cells were the source of the cDNA or gDNA that made up the material.

As originally analysed: Amplified reference gene primers provided the basis for estimating nucleated cell counts. TCRdb keeps only in-frame clones here, not all; method: immunoSEQ multiplex PCR. That table furnishes V, J and clone size, whereas the DNA furnished D and trimming. The profile shows approximately 97,000 clones, around four fifths of them singletons. This CDR3 is 15 amino acids long. V trimming: 5 bases; J trimming: 3 bases; junction bases outside the gene matches: 9. Looked up from germline, CDR1 is LNHDA and CDR2 is SQIVND (reference sequence). Material for sequencing was peripheral blood. This sequence was found in a human donor in a cohort sampled during active COVID-19. V usage is TRBV19 and J usage is TRBJ1-2, with TRBD1 identical over 7 bases. For the CDR3, the DNA is TGTGCCAGTAGTGTACAACAGGGGTATTACTATGGCTACACCTTC. The encoded protein is CASSVQQGYYYGYTF.